The 29 T cell receptor beta chains reported below all come from one sample, sequenced in a study of PD-L1 blockade in urothelial cancer. Repertoires were generated with immunoSEQ multiplex PCR, while TCRdb's copy carries only in-frame clones and drops some. The table includes roughly 100,000 clones, approximately 85% detected once. The specimen comprised PBMCs, sampled around atezolizumab (anti-PD-L1) treatment. These receptors came from a man aged 45 to 65 with urothelial cancer.

The rearrangement joins TRBV12-5 to TRBJ2-3; no definite D call. The ends were cut back, 1 base at V and 7 bases at J, with 12 bases in the middle. Looked up from germline, CDR1 is LGHNT and CDR2 is FRNRAP. There are 14 residues in the CDR3. As DNA, the CDR3 is TGTGCTAGTGGTTTGGAGGCAGGAAGGTATACGCAGTATTTT. This translates into CASGLEAGRYTQYF.

The chain is built from TRBV5-1 and TRBJ1-6, with D perhaps TRBD1 (5 bases). V was clipped by 8 bases and J by 6 bases, with 21 bases between them. CDR3 length equals 16 residues. The germline V gene encodes CDR1 SGHRS and CDR2 YFSETQ. The CDR3 here is CARGTAWALSNSPLHF. The CDR3 DNA follows: TGCGCCAGAGGGACTGCTTGGGCGTTATCTAATTCACCCCTCCACTTT.

The chain employs TRBV4-1 and TRBJ2-7, with TRBD2 identical over 7 bases. This CDR3 contains 14 residues. The ends lost 8 bases at V and 2 bases at J; junction bases unmatched: 9. Germline CDR1 and CDR2: MGHRA and YSYEKL. The CDR3, as DNA: TGCGCCAGCGTTCTAGCGGCTGCGGCCTACGAGCAGTACTTC. This gives the protein CASVLAAAAYEQYF.

The sample holds a few counts of this clone. The V gene is TRBV6-5, the J gene TRBJ2-2; 7 nucleotides line up with TRBD1. The trim removed 6 bases at V and 10 bases at J, leaving 11 bases unmatched. CDR1 and CDR2 (germline): MNHEY, SVGAGI. The CDR3 is 14 amino acids. CDR3 nucleotides: TGTGCCAGCAGGGTAGACAGGGCGTGGAAGGAGCTGTTTTTT. Translation: CASRVDRAWKELFF.

The rearrangement joins TRBV9 to TRBJ2-1, with D perhaps matching TRBD2 (5 bases). Germline lookup yields CDR1 SGDLS and CDR2 YYNGEE. V was clipped by 0 bases and J by 7 bases, with 17 bases between them. This CDR3 has 16 amino acids. In nucleotides, the CDR3 is TGTGCCAGCAGCGTAGTTGGTGGGATTGGAGGTAATGAGCAGTTCTTC. Translated: CASSVVGGIGGNEQFF. The variable domain in full, completed from reference TRBV9 and TRBJ2-1, reads DSGVTQTPKHLITATGQRVTLRCSPRSGDLSVYWYQQSLDQGLQFLIQYYNGEERAKGNILERFSAQQFPDLHSELNLSSLELGDSALYFCASSVVGGIGGNEQFFGPGTRLTVL.

The count of this clone is one. The chain employs TRBV6-1 and TRBJ2-5, with D tentatively TRBD1 (6 bases). Between the trimmed V and J ends, which lost 0 bases and 2 bases, there was a span of 10 bases. The CDR3 has 15 residues. Per the germline V gene, CDR1 is MNHNS and CDR2 is SASEGT. The CDR3 protein is CASSEATGIQETQYF. As DNA, the CDR3 is TGTGCCAGCAGTGAAGCTACAGGGATACAAGAGACCCAGTACTTC.

The chain couples TRBV18 to TRBJ2-5, with 9 bases identical to TRBD1. Trimming took 2 bases from V and 2 from J; bases not matched to a gene: 3. This CDR3 has 15 residues. CDR1 and CDR2 (germline): KGHSH, LQKENI. The CDR3 reads CASSPLGQGQETQYF. CDR3 nucleotides: TGTGCCAGCTCACCATTGGGACAGGGACAAGAGACCCAGTACTTC.

CDR3 nucleotides: TGTGCCAGCAGTTTAGCGGGGACAGGGAGCTCCTATAATTCACCCCTCCACTTT. This encodes CASSLAGTGSSYNSPLHF. The chain combines TRBV28 with TRBJ1-6; 9 bases agree with TRBD1. The CDR3 consists of 18 residues. The junction had 5 bases not matched to a gene; V was cut back by 2 bases and J by 0 bases. The V gene's germline CDR1 is MDHEN and CDR2 SYDVKM. The whole variable domain, filled in from reference TRBV28 and TRBJ1-6, reads DVKVTQSSRYLVKRTGEKVFLECVQDMDHENMFWYRQDPGLGLRLIYFSYDVKMKEKGDIPEGYSVSREKKERFSLILESASTNQTSMYLCASSLAGTGSSYNSPLHFGNGTRLTVT.

The rearrangement links TRBV9 to TRBJ2-1, with D possibly TRBD1 on 6 matching bases. The V and J ends lost 4 bases and 7 bases respectively, with 15 bases between them. The CDR3 loop spans 14 amino acids. Germline V gives CDR1 SGDLS, CDR2 YYNGEE. CDR3 nucleotide sequence: TGTGCCAGCAGCTATGCCGGGACAAGTAATGAGCAGTTCTTC. Amino acids: CASSYAGTSNEQFF. Combining the CDR3 with reference TRBV9 and TRBJ2-1 gives the whole variable domain DSGVTQTPKHLITATGQRVTLRCSPRSGDLSVYWYQQSLDQGLQFLIQYYNGEERAKGNILERFSAQQFPDLHSELNLSSLELGDSALYFCASSYAGTSNEQFFGPGTRLTVL.

The chain has TRBV5-4 and TRBJ1-6, with D tentatively TRBD1 (6 bases). The CDR3 extends over 14 amino acids. V lost 5 bases and J 11 bases, leaving 17 bases between the germline ends. Looked up from germline, CDR1 is SGHNT and CDR2 is YYREEE (reference sequence). CDR3 in DNA: TGTGCCAGCAGACAATATCCAGGGGTCGCACCCCTCCACTTT. Its protein is CASRQYPGVAPLHF. Full variable domain (rest looked up from reference TRBV5-4 and TRBJ1-6): ETGVTQSPTHLIKTRGQQVTLRCSSQSGHNTVSWYQQALGQGPQFIFQYYREEENGRGNFPPRFSGLQFPNYSSELNVNALELDDSALYLCASRQYPGVAPLHFGNGTRLTVT.

The chain is built from TRBV6-1 and TRBJ1-1; perhaps TRBD1 as D (5 bases). Germline CDR1 is MNHNS and CDR2 is SASEGT. The V and J ends lost 6 bases and 3 bases respectively, with 17 bases between them. CDR3 length equals 15 residues. CDR3 coding DNA: TGTGCCAGCAGCCCCGCGACAGAGTACTACACTGAAGCTTTCTTT. As protein: CASSPATEYYTEAFF.

The chain carries TRBV19 and TRBJ2-7; TRBD2 aligns across 8 bases. V shed 5 bases, J shed 3 bases, and the junction held 6 bases outside the gene matches. This CDR3 is 14 amino acids long. The V gene's germline CDR1 is LNHDA and CDR2 SQIVND (reference sequence). CDR3 amino acids: CASSPGLGFYEQYF. CDR3 in DNA: TGTGCCAGTAGTCCGGGACTAGGGTTCTACGAGCAGTACTTC.

Note on this clone: This CDR3 is also generated by other DNA sequences in the sample. The chain joins TRBV10-3 to TRBJ2-3; the D gene is possibly TRBD2 (6 bases). Germline V gives CDR1 ENHRY, CDR2 SYGVKD. The CDR3 length is 14 residues. V lost 4 bases and J 3 bases, leaving 11 bases between the germline ends. The CDR3 sequence: CAISGRGVTDTQYF. The DNA for the CDR3 is TGTGCCATCAGTGGGAGGGGAGTAACAGATACGCAGTATTTT.

The chain is built from TRBV7-8 and TRBJ2-7; the match to TRBD2 covers 8 bases. The length of the CDR3 is 17 residues. CDR1 is SGHVS, CDR2 FQNEAQ, per germline. J gave up 3 bases and V 4 bases, and 14 bases lay outside the gene matches. CDR3 sequence: CASSSLQREFIIYEQYF. The CDR3 bases are TGTGCCAGCAGCTCGCTACAGCGGGAGTTTATTATCTACGAGCAGTACTTC.

The chain is built from TRBV18 and TRBJ1-5; TRBD1 aligns across 7 bases. This CDR3 is 14 amino acids long. Germline CDR1 reads KGHSH; CDR2 reads LQKENI. V shed 8 bases, J shed 2 bases, and the junction held 6 bases outside the gene matches. In nucleotides, the CDR3 is TGTGCCAGCCTTGCTACAGGGGGCAATCAGCCCCAGCATTTT. Its translation is CASLATGGNQPQHF.

The rearrangement joins TRBV27 to TRBJ2-7; a possible D gene is TRBD2 (7 bases). V was cut by 5 bases and J by 3 bases, with 14 bases left in between. CDR3 length: 14 amino acids. Germline V gene lookup returns CDR1 MNHEY and CDR2 SMNVEV (reference sequence). CDR3 DNA sequence: TGTGCCAGCAGTCGAAGGGGGGGCTACTACGAGCAGTACTTC. Protein: CASSRRGGYYEQYF.

This chain connects TRBV5-1 to TRBJ2-7; D remains unclear. Germline CDR1 and CDR2: SGHRS and YFSETQ. V dropped 5 bases and J dropped 0 bases, with 9 bases sitting between them. The CDR3 has 13 residues. CDR3 amino acids: CASRGGLSYEQYF. In DNA form, the CDR3 reads TGCGCCAGCAGGGGTGGGCTCTCCTACGAGCAGTACTTC. Variable domain in full (rest from reference TRBV5-1 and TRBJ2-7): KAGVTQTPRYLIKTRGQQVTLSCSPISGHRSVSWYQQTPGQGLQFLFEYFSETQRNKGNFPGRFSGRQFSNSRSEMNVSTLELGDSALYLCASRGGLSYEQYFGPGTRLTVT.

The rearrangement joins TRBV27 to TRBJ2-1, with TRBD2 matching 7 bases. Germline V gene data show CDR1 as MNHEY and CDR2 as SMNVEV (reference sequence). V shed 6 bases and J 4 bases; nucleotides not matched to a gene: 6. This CDR3 has 14 residues. CDR3 in amino acids: CASRGAGVYNEQFF. In DNA, the CDR3 is TGTGCCAGCAGAGGGGCGGGAGTATACAATGAGCAGTTCTTC.

This clone was observed once. The chain recombines TRBV19 with TRBJ1-1; D is ambiguous. V lost 7 bases and J 0 bases, leaving 15 bases between the germline ends. CDR1 LNHDA and CDR2 SQIVND come from the germline V gene (reference sequence). The CDR3 loop spans 15 amino acids. As DNA, the CDR3 is TGTGCCAGTACCCGACAAGGGAGGGTGAACACTGAAGCTTTCTTT. Translated, it gives CASTRQGRVNTEAFF.

The CDR3 DNA reads as TGTGCTAGTGGTGCAGAGGGTTGGGGCACTGAAGCTTTCTTT. Its translation is CASGAEGWGTEAFF. The genes are TRBV12-5 and TRBJ1-1; D remains ambiguous. CDR3 length: 14 residues. Between the trimmed V and J ends, which lost 5 bases and 4 bases, there was a span of 14 bases. Per the germline V gene, CDR1 is LGHNT and CDR2 is FRNRAP.

This clone was seen a handful of times. The rearrangement uses TRBV18 and TRBJ1-1; D perhaps matches TRBD1 (6 bases). The CDR3 contains 15 residues. CDR1 KGHSH and CDR2 LQKENI come from the germline V gene. V gave up 5 bases and J gave up 1 base, with 14 bases separating them. CDR3 in amino acids: CASSKTRDKNTEAFF. The CDR3 nucleotides read TGTGCCAGCTCAAAGACCCGGGACAAGAACACTGAAGCTTTCTTT.

This sequence joins TRBV6-6 and TRBJ1-4; 9 nucleotides align to TRBD1. The V gene end was trimmed by 6 bases and the J gene end by 6 bases; junction bases not matched to a gene: 5. CDR3 size: 14 residues. The V gene's germline CDR1 is MNHNY and CDR2 SVGAGI (reference sequence). CDR3 DNA sequence: TGTGCCAGCAGGTTACAGGGGGCCGATGAAAAACTGTTTTTT. Its protein is CASRLQGADEKLFF.

The chain is built from TRBV20-1 and TRBJ1-2, with 7 bases fitting TRBD1. The CDR3 has 11 residues. Trimming at V came to 6 bases and at J to 3 bases, leaving 1 base not matched to a gene. The V gene's germline CDR1 is DFQATT and CDR2 SNEGSKA (reference sequence). In DNA form, the CDR3 reads TGCAGTGCAGGGGGCGACTATGGCTACACCTTC. Amino acid sequence: CSAGGDYGYTF.

The chain recombines TRBV28 with TRBJ1-1; no clear D. Germline V gene data show CDR1 as MDHEN and CDR2 as SYDVKM. The CDR3 is made up of 17 amino acids. V gave up 1 base and J gave up 0 bases, with 15 bases separating them. Here the CDR3 reads CASSLSFAVLMNTEAFF. The DNA of the CDR3 is TGTGCCAGCAGTTTATCTTTCGCAGTCTTAATGAACACTGAAGCTTTCTTT. The full variable domain, rest sourced from reference TRBV28 and TRBJ1-1, is DVKVTQSSRYLVKRTGEKVFLECVQDMDHENMFWYRQDPGLGLRLIYFSYDVKMKEKGDIPEGYSVSREKKERFSLILESASTNQTSMYLCASSLSFAVLMNTEAFFGQGTRLTVV.

V is TRBV7-6 and J is TRBJ2-7; 7 bases align to TRBD2. Looked up from germline, CDR1 is SGHVS and CDR2 is FNYEAQ. The CDR3 length is 15 residues. V dropped 3 bases and J dropped 2; count of bases not matched to a gene: 7. The chain's CDR3 is CASSLGGTLTYEQYF. The CDR3 DNA reads as TGTGCCAGCAGCTTGGGAGGGACTCTCACCTACGAGCAGTACTTC.

V and J are TRBV30 and TRBJ1-4; TRBD1 matches 9 bases. From germline, CDR1 is GTSNPN and CDR2 SVGIG (reference sequence). Germline trimming cut 2 bases from V and 6 bases from J; bases unmatched to any gene: 7. The CDR3 sequence is 15 residues long. The chain's CDR3 is CAWSLGTGTHEKLFF. In nucleotides, the CDR3 is TGTGCCTGGAGTCTTGGGACAGGGACGCATGAAAAACTGTTTTTT.

The V gene is TRBV4-1, the J gene TRBJ1-6; D is perhaps TRBD1 (5 bases). V was shortened by 7 bases and J by 8 bases, with 18 bases between the two germline ends. The CDR3 is 15 amino acids. The germline CDR1 and CDR2 sequences are MGHRA and YSYEKL. DNA of the CDR3: TGCGCCAGCACCGAGGGGAGGGCGTCGGATTCACCCCTCCACTTT. This sequence encodes CASTEGRASDSPLHF.

The chain joins TRBV27 to TRBJ1-4; 7 bases match TRBD1. The CDR3 consists of 15 residues. Germline V gene sequence: CDR1 MNHEY, CDR2 SMNVEV (reference sequence). Trimming at V came to 3 bases and at J to 3 bases, leaving 4 bases not matched to a gene. The DNA for the CDR3 is TGTGCCAGCAGTTTCGGGGGACAGCCTAATGAAAAACTGTTTTTT. Translation: CASSFGGQPNEKLFF.

The chain combines TRBV15 with TRBJ1-5; D not certain. V was trimmed by 0 bases and J by 1 base, leaving 4 bases between them. Germline CDR1 and CDR2: LNHNV and YYDKDF (reference sequence). CDR3 size: 14 residues. The CDR3 protein is CATSRDLSNQPQHF. The CDR3 DNA follows: TGTGCCACCAGCAGAGATCTAAGCAATCAGCCCCAGCATTTT.